Described below is a single T cell receptor beta chain sequence and its context. Its antigen is unidentified. The source of the sample is a study of T cell responses to AZD1222 COVID-19 vaccine. Study-level findings and limits: White British donors predominated, females outnumbered males, and clonal diversity was possibly underestimated.

Produced via immunoSEQ multiplex PCR; TCRdb's table is partial and in-frame only. The profile shows approximately 150,000 clones, 75% to 95% of them singletons. The V end lost 6 bases, the J end lost 5 bases, and 16 bases lay between the germline ends. Germline V gives CDR1 MNHNY, CDR2 SVGAGI (reference sequence). The CDR3 spans 14 residues. This sequence originates from an adult in good health. Sequenced here: peripheral blood, sampled on day 0 of AZD1222 vaccination. J is TRBJ1-2 and V is TRBV6-6; D remains ambiguous. The CDR3 DNA follows: TGTGCCAGCAGCCTCCGGGATTTAACGTATGGCTACACCTTC. This encodes CASSLRDLTYGYTF.